The 2 T cell receptor beta chains given below trace back to one sample, sequenced in a study of preoperative IRX-2 immunotherapy in early breast cancer. As for treatment: preoperative locoregional IRX-2 cytokine immunotherapy. Sequencing used immunoSEQ multiplex PCR; TCRdb keeps in-frame clones, though not all of them. The sample holds approximately 28,000 clones, roughly 80% seen once. The sample consisted of lymph node tissue, taken after IRX-2 immunotherapy. Every receptor here comes from a human donor with breast cancer.

Sample share makes this clone medium-sized. The chain couples TRBV11-3 to TRBJ2-7; D is ambiguous. Trimming took 5 bases from V and 3 from J, leaving 14 bases between them. This CDR3 comprises 14 residues. Germline assignment: CDR1 SGHNT and CDR2 YENEEA. The CDR3 sequence is CASSPRAAIYEQYF. Written as DNA, the CDR3 is TGTGCCAGCAGCCCCCGTGCAGCAATCTACGAGCAGTACTTC.

This chain joins TRBV19 and TRBJ2-3; D possibly uses TRBD1 or TRBD2 (7 bases each). V was trimmed by 4 bases and J by 1 base, leaving 12 bases between them. In germline, CDR1 is LNHDA, CDR2 SQIVND (reference sequence). CDR3 length equals 15 residues. CDR3: CASSRGGTGTDTQYF. DNA for the CDR3: TGTGCCAGTAGTAGGGGAGGGACAGGCACAGATACGCAGTATTTT.